A single sample is the source of the 27 T cell receptor beta chains below, sequenced in a study of shared T cell receptors in the human thymus. Here immunoSEQ multiplex PCR was the method, and the copy in TCRdb shows in-frame clones only, minus some. The sample gives some 640,000 clones, 80% to 90% of which show up once; 0.0094% is in the top ten. The sample also formed part of further work on human thymus T cells.

The sequencing input was thymocytes. The receptors here all came from a boy younger than two with a congenital heart defect.

The CDR3 is CASSLWSGTAYEQYF. CDR3 sequence (DNA): TGTGCCAGCAGTTTATGGTCCGGGACAGCCTACGAGCAGTACTTC. The V and J genes are TRBV28 and TRBJ2-7; 7 bases match TRBD1. The CDR3 has 15 amino acids. Trimming removed 0 bases from V and 2 bases from J; junction bases left unmatched: 4. The germline V gene has CDR1 MDHEN and CDR2 SYDVKM.

CDR3 residues: CAIILTSGGLSSTDTQYF. The DNA for the CDR3 is TGTGCCATCATCCTGACTAGCGGGGGCCTATCTAGCACAGATACGCAGTATTTT. The rearrangement links TRBV10-3 to TRBJ2-3, with TRBD2 matching 12 bases. The CDR3 consists of 18 residues. V shed 7 bases and J 0 bases; nucleotides not matched to a gene: 11. In germline, CDR1 is ENHRY, CDR2 SYGVKD.

This clone turned up a few times. The V and J genes are TRBV27 and TRBJ1-5; TRBD1 is a possible D gene (6 bases). Trimming pared 2 bases from V and 0 bases from J, leaving 17 bases between. Per germline, CDR1 MNHEY and CDR2 SMNVEV (reference sequence). The CDR3 is 18 amino acids. The CDR3 sequence: CASSLKKAPDSSNQPQHF. The DNA for the CDR3 is TGTGCCAGCAGTTTAAAAAAGGCCCCGGACAGTAGCAATCAGCCCCAGCATTTT.

This rearrangement joins TRBV28 to TRBJ2-2, with D possibly TRBD1 on 5 matching bases. The CDR3 runs 16 residues. V was clipped by 3 bases and J by 8 bases, with 19 bases between them. Looked up from germline, CDR1 is MDHEN and CDR2 is SYDVKM. The CDR3 sequence is CASSFDSLPPEGELFF. CDR3 sequence (DNA): TGTGCCAGCAGTTTTGACAGCCTACCCCCCGAGGGGGAGCTGTTTTTT. Looking up the rest from reference TRBV28 and TRBJ2-2 gives the full variable domain: DVKVTQSSRYLVKRTGEKVFLECVQDMDHENMFWYRQDPGLGLRLIYFSYDVKMKEKGDIPEGYSVSREKKERFSLILESASTNQTSMYLCASSFDSLPPEGELFFGEGSRLTVL.

This rearrangement joins TRBV27 to TRBJ1-1, with D possibly TRBD1 on 6 matching bases. The V gene lost 2 bases and the J gene lost 3 bases, with 13 bases spanning the gap. There are 15 residues in the CDR3. Germline assignment: CDR1 MNHEY and CDR2 SMNVEV (reference sequence). CDR3 in DNA: TGTGCCAGCAGTTTAGAGGGACACCTACACACTGAAGCTTTCTTT. This sequence encodes CASSLEGHLHTEAFF.

This chain connects TRBV29-1 to TRBJ2-1; 9 bases are a match to TRBD1. The CDR3 spans 16 residues. V was pared by 7 bases and J by 4 bases, with 14 bases of the junction left unmatched. The V gene's germline CDR1 is SQVTM and CDR2 ANQGSEA. CDR3 amino acids: CSDQEPGQGPYNEQFF. The CDR3 DNA reads TGCAGCGACCAAGAACCGGGACAGGGTCCATACAATGAGCAGTTCTTC.

Details on this clone: The same CDR3 is also encoded by other DNA sequences in this sample. V usage is TRBV28 and J usage is TRBJ1-2; 10 bases match TRBD1. The V gene's germline CDR1 is MDHEN and CDR2 SYDVKM. The V gene end was trimmed by 10 bases and the J gene end by 9 bases; junction bases not matched to a gene: 11. The CDR3 has 13 residues. DNA of the CDR3: TGTGCCACCCAGGGACAGGGGTTAAATCGCTACACCTTC. This encodes CATQGQGLNRYTF.

The gene calls are TRBV15 and TRBJ2-2; 8 nucleotides line up with TRBD1. Germline-derived CDR1 and CDR2 are LNHNV and YYDKDF (reference sequence). The CDR3 spans 15 residues. With 0 bases clipped from V and 9 bases from J, the junction kept 6 bases outside the gene matches. The CDR3 region has the DNA TGTGCCACCAGCAGAGATTGGACAGGGAAGCGGGAGCTGTTTTTT. Translated, it gives CATSRDWTGKRELFF.

The chain has TRBV27 and TRBJ2-1; 12 positions match TRBD2. J was trimmed by 0 bases and V by 5 bases; bases with no gene match: 11. CDR1 is MNHEY and CDR2 is SMNVEV in the germline V gene (reference sequence). The CDR3 sequence is 19 residues long. The CDR3 DNA reads as TGTGCCAGCAGTCCTAGACTAGCGGGGGCCATGAGCTCCTACAATGAGCAGTTCTTC. Translated, it gives CASSPRLAGAMSSYNEQFF.

V gene TRBV25-1 combines with J gene TRBJ1-5; TRBD1 might be the D (6 bases). With 2 bases removed from V and 3 bases from J, the gap between germline ends came to 8 bases. Germline V lookup: CDR1 MGHDK, CDR2 SYGVNS. The CDR3 length is 14 residues. This CDR3 reads CASSEGQPNQPQHF. CDR3 in DNA: TGTGCCAGCAGTGAAGGACAGCCCAATCAGCCCCAGCATTTT.

The chain has TRBV11-2 and TRBJ2-7, with D maybe TRBD1 (6 bases). V was trimmed by 5 bases and J by 4 bases, leaving 18 bases between them. CDR1 is SGHAT and CDR2 is FQNNGV in the germline V gene. This CDR3 has 15 amino acids. CDR3 in amino acids: CASSHPGRGEYEQYF. The CDR3 nucleotides are TGTGCCAGCAGCCATCCGGGCAGGGGAGAATACGAGCAGTACTTC.

The chain is built from TRBV20-1 and TRBJ2-5, with TRBD2 identical over 7 bases. Looked up from germline, CDR1 is DFQATT and CDR2 is SNEGSKA (reference sequence). This CDR3 has 10 residues. CDR3 loop: CSLADETQYF. DNA of the CDR3: TGCAGCCTAGCGGACGAGACCCAGTACTTC.

V and J are TRBV14 and TRBJ2-7, with 7 positions matching TRBD1. Germline V gives CDR1 SGHDN, CDR2 FVKESK. The ends lost 6 bases at V and 1 base at J; junction bases unmatched: 3. This CDR3 contains 13 residues. The CDR3 protein is CASSGTASYEQYF. The CDR3 DNA follows: TGTGCCAGCAGTGGGACAGCATCCTACGAGCAGTACTTC.

This clone was recorded only once. The chain employs TRBV2 and TRBJ2-2; D is undetermined. CDR3 length: 18 amino acids. Germline V gene data show CDR1 as SNHLY and CDR2 as FYNNEI. Trimming removed 0 bases from V and 1 base from J, with 15 bases in between. The DNA of the CDR3 is TGTGCCAGCAGTGAAGCGCGGTTGGAGAGATTGAACACCGGGGAGCTGTTTTTT. Its protein product is CASSEARLERLNTGELFF.

This chain connects TRBV30 to TRBJ2-6; weak D call: TRBD1 (5 bases). The CDR3 contains 15 residues. Trimming stripped 3 bases from V and 3 bases from J, with 12 bases between. Germline loops: CDR1 GTSNPN, CDR2 SVGIG (reference sequence). The CDR3 bases are TGTGCCTGGAGCTCGGACATTTATGGGGCCAACGTCCTGACTTTC. Its protein is CAWSSDIYGANVLTF.

In the case of this clone: At one of its ends the junction is not consistent with the germline gene, which may arise from a read error. The sample contains more than one DNA sequence encoding this CDR3. The V gene is TRBV25-1, the J gene TRBJ1-6, with D maybe TRBD1 (6 bases). The germline CDR1 and CDR2 sequences are MGHDK and SYGVNS. This CDR3 has 14 residues. Written as DNA, the CDR3 is TGTGCCAGCAGTGAATGGGACAAAAATTCCCCCCTCCACTTT. Its translation is CASSEWDKNSPLHF.

The chain couples TRBV29-1 to TRBJ2-5; 8 positions match TRBD1. CDR3 length: 14 residues. The V gene end was trimmed by 4 bases and the J gene end by 4 bases; junction bases not matched to a gene: 8. CDR1 and CDR2 (germline): SQVTM, ANQGSEA. The CDR3 DNA reads TGCAGCGTTGCCGTGGGACAGGACCGAGAGACCCAGTACTTC. This gives the protein CSVAVGQDRETQYF.

The chain joins TRBV9 to TRBJ2-1; 11 positions match TRBD2. V lost 0 bases and J lost 7; bases outside the gene matches: 3. The CDR3 sequence is 15 residues long. The germline V gene has CDR1 SGDLS and CDR2 YYNGEE. CDR3 DNA: TGTGCCAGCAGCGTAGGACTAGCGGGATGGAATGAGCAGTTCTTC. Its translation is CASSVGLAGWNEQFF.

This chain connects TRBV6-5 to TRBJ2-7; 8 positions match TRBD1. The CDR3 has 16 amino acids. Germline values: CDR1 MNHEY, CDR2 SVGAGI. The V and J ends lost 1 base and 2 bases, in that order; junction bases with no gene match: 7. The CDR3 region is CASSYYYQTGAYEQYF. The CDR3 region has the DNA TGTGCCAGCAGTTACTACTACCAGACAGGGGCCTACGAGCAGTACTTC.

The chain carries TRBV28 and TRBJ2-7, with D possibly TRBD1 on 6 matching bases. This CDR3 comprises 14 residues. Deletions cut 7 bases from V and 4 bases from J, with 17 bases between. The germline V gene encodes CDR1 MDHEN and CDR2 SYDVKM. The CDR3 bases are TGTGCCAGCAACTCTCGACAGGAGCCTTACGAGCAGTACTTC. It codes for CASNSRQEPYEQYF.

The rearrangement uses TRBV27 and TRBJ2-3; D remains unclear. V lost 6 bases to trimming and J lost 7 bases, with 8 bases between them. The CDR3 has 11 amino acids. Germline values: CDR1 MNHEY, CDR2 SMNVEV (reference sequence). CDR3: CASSLLNTQYF. In nucleotides, the CDR3 is TGTGCCAGCAGCTTACTAAATACGCAGTATTTT.

The chain couples TRBV15 to TRBJ1-2; maybe TRBD1 (5 bases). This CDR3 is built from 12 residues. V lost 2 bases to trimming and J lost 8 bases, with 9 bases between them. Germline CDR1 reads LNHNV; CDR2 reads YYDKDF (reference sequence). Written as DNA, the CDR3 is TGTGCCACCAGCAGACACGACAGCGGCTACACCTTC. Its protein is CATSRHDSGYTF. The full variable domain, in which reference TRBV15 and TRBJ1-2 provide the parts outside the CDR3, is DAMVIQNPRYQVTQFGKPVTLSCSQTLNHNVMYWYQQKSSQAPKLLFHYYDKDFNNEADTPDNFQSRRPNTSFCFLDIRSPGLGDTAMYLCATSRHDSGYTFGSGTRLTVV.

The J gene is TRBJ2-5, the V gene TRBV10-3; 10 nucleotides match TRBD2. The CDR3 contains 16 residues. V dropped 4 bases and J dropped 0; count of bases not matched to a gene: 5. Per the germline V gene, CDR1 is ENHRY and CDR2 is SYGVKD. As DNA, the CDR3 is TGTGCCATCAGTGTAAAGCTAGCGGGAGACCAAGAGACCCAGTACTTC. It yields the protein CAISVKLAGDQETQYF.

V and J are TRBV6-4 and TRBJ1-5; D unresolved. V was pared by 9 bases and J by 4 bases, with 13 bases between. Per germline, CDR1 MRHNA and CDR2 SNTAGT. This CDR3 contains 13 residues. The CDR3 is CASASGKNQPQHF. CDR3 bases: TGTGCCAGTGCGTCGGGGAAGAATCAGCCCCAGCATTTT.

The J gene is TRBJ2-7, the V gene TRBV28, with 8 bases that match TRBD2. Germline CDR1 is MDHEN and CDR2 is SYDVKM. The V and J ends lost 3 bases and 6 bases, in that order; junction bases with no gene match: 10. This CDR3 region has 15 residues. This chain's CDR3 is CASSLNPGLVGEQYF. CDR3 in DNA: TGTGCCAGCAGTTTGAACCCGGGACTAGTCGGCGAGCAGTACTTC.

The chain employs TRBV2 and TRBJ1-1; 7 bases fit TRBD1. V was pared by 5 bases and J by 3 bases, with 6 bases of the junction left unmatched. The CDR3 loop spans 14 amino acids. CDR1 is SNHLY, CDR2 FYNNEI, per germline. CDR3 in DNA: TGTGCCAGCAGTACTCAGGGGGAGGACACTGAAGCTTTCTTT. This translates into CASSTQGEDTEAFF.

V usage is TRBV4-1 and J usage is TRBJ2-7; 12 nucleotides match TRBD1. The CDR3 sequence is 17 residues long. Losses at the gene ends were 1 base for V and 4 bases for J; bases not matched to a gene: 8. CDR1 and CDR2 (germline): MGHRA, YSYEKL. CDR3 in amino acids: CASSQALGTGGSYEQYF. The CDR3, as DNA: TGCGCCAGCAGCCAAGCCCTGGGGACAGGGGGCTCGTACGAGCAGTACTTC.